This is a list of T cell receptor beta chains from one sample in a study of immune cell composition in non-small cell lung cancer. Only in-frame clones appear in the TCRdb table, and some are missing; sequencing was by immunoSEQ multiplex PCR. The sample includes several thousand clones, over 70% of them seen just once. The material sequenced was non-adjacent lung tissue. Receptor source: a human donor with non-small cell lung cancer. The CDR3 runs from the conserved cysteine through the conserved F or W. The order of the fields is CDR3 protein, CDR3 DNA, J gene, clone size, V gene, CDR3 length, D gene. A D gene is named only where the DNA matches it firmly. Some rows mark clone size as missing; the rest say once, few, many or name a class of expanded clone.

CDR3: CASNPGGDSYGYTF
DNA: TGTGCCAGTAACCCGGGGGGGGACAGCTATGGCTACACCTTC
J: TRBJ1-2
size: NA
V: TRBV19
length: 14
D: TRBD1

CDR3: CASTDRADFYYGYTF
DNA: TGCGCCAGCACGGACAGGGCCGATTTTTACTATGGCTACACCTTC
J: TRBJ1-2
size: NA
V: TRBV5-1
length: 15
D: TRBD1

CDR3: CASSEGLAGGRGEQFF
DNA: TGTGCCAGCAGCGAGGGACTAGCGGGAGGGCGTGGTGAGCAGTTCTTC
J: TRBJ2-1
size: NA
V: TRBV11-2
length: 16
D: TRBD2

CDR3: CASSWRLTDTQYF
DNA: TGTGCCAGCAGCTGGAGACTCACAGATACGCAGTATTTT
J: TRBJ2-3
size: NA
V: TRBV5-4
length: 13
D: NA

CDR3: CASNEQGRGSSYEQYF
DNA: TGCGCCAGCAACGAACAGGGGAGAGGTTCCTCCTACGAGCAGTACTTC
J: TRBJ2-7
size: NA
V: TRBV10-2
length: 16
D: TRBD1

CDR3: CASSSSQGYEQYF
DNA: TGTGCCAGCAGCTCCTCCCAGGGGTACGAGCAGTACTTC
J: TRBJ2-7
size: NA
V: TRBV7-9
length: 13
D: NA

CDR3: CASSGQGMGYEQYF
DNA: TGTGCCAGCTCTGGACAGGGAATGGGCTACGAGCAGTACTTC
J: TRBJ2-7
size: NA
V: TRBV18
length: 14
D: TRBD1

CDR3: CSASYTGGYTF
DNA: TGCAGTGCTAGTTACACAGGGGGCTACACCTTC
J: TRBJ1-2
size: NA
V: TRBV20-1
length: 11
D: NA

CDR3: CASSGPGGELFF
DNA: TGTGCCAGCAGCGGCCCGGGCGGGGAGCTGTTTTTT
J: TRBJ2-2
size: NA
V: TRBV9
length: 12
D: NA

CDR3: CASSPEVQNEQFF
DNA: TGTGCCAGCAGCCCCGAGGTTCAAAATGAGCAGTTCTTC
J: TRBJ2-1
size: NA
V: TRBV2
length: 13
D: NA

CDR3: CASSTGQGVYEQYF
DNA: TGTGCCAGCAGCACAGGACAAGGGGTCTACGAGCAGTACTTC
J: TRBJ2-7
size: NA
V: TRBV4-2
length: 14
D: NA

CDR3: CASSIGQNNSPLHF
DNA: TGTGCCAGTAGTATCGGACAGAATAATTCACCCCTCCACTTT
J: TRBJ1-6
size: NA
V: TRBV19
length: 14
D: NA

CDR3: CSVMTGELGYTF
DNA: TGCAGCGTTATGACAGGCGAGCTTGGCTACACCTTC
J: TRBJ1-2
size: NA
V: TRBV29-1
length: 12
D: NA

CDR3: CASSFYSYEQYF
DNA: TGTGCCAGCAGCTTCTACTCCTACGAGCAGTACTTC
J: TRBJ2-7
size: NA
V: TRBV5-6
length: 12
D: NA

CDR3: CASSHQDNEQFF
DNA: TGTGCCAGCAGCCACCAGGACAATGAGCAGTTCTTC
J: TRBJ2-1
size: once
V: TRBV7-6
length: 12
D: NA

CDR3: CASSGDRGIEAFF
DNA: TGTGCCAGCAGTGGAGACAGAGGTATTGAAGCTTTCTTT
J: TRBJ1-1
size: once
V: TRBV6-5
length: 13
D: NA

CDR3: CAISESVADPEAFF
DNA: TGTGCCATCAGTGAGTCGGTAGCGGACCCTGAAGCTTTCTTT
J: TRBJ1-1
size: NA
V: TRBV10-3
length: 14
D: NA

CDR3: CASRTGPEETQYF
DNA: TGCGCCAGTAGGACAGGCCCTGAAGAGACCCAGTACTTC
J: TRBJ2-5
size: NA
V: TRBV5-1
length: 13
D: TRBD1

CDR3: CASSENRGRGYGYTF
DNA: TGTGCCAGCAGTGAAAACAGGGGGCGCGGCTATGGCTACACCTTC
J: TRBJ1-2
size: NA
V: TRBV6-1
length: 15
D: TRBD1

CDR3: CASSLDGSGEQFF
DNA: TGTGCCAGCAGCTTAGATGGTAGTGGTGAGCAGTTCTTC
J: TRBJ2-1
size: NA
V: TRBV7-6
length: 13
D: NA